This T cell receptor beta chain comes out of a study of vaccination effects on CD4 cells after COVID-19. Findings of the study overall: After vaccination, at late timepoints, clones induced by infection and by vaccine contracted markedly.

Sequencing followed a ViraFEST assay step that expanded antigen-specific CD4+ T cells with viral peptide pools. Having been cultured for around ten days, the cells underwent CD4+ T cell isolation. All vaccine recipients tested negative for nucleocapsid antibodies and had never contracted SARS-CoV-2 infection. Half-medium replacement with IL-2 medium occurred on days 3 and 7. Worth noting for this clone: Its antigen is undetermined.

TCRdb's copy holds only in-frame clones and misses some; the assay was immunoSEQ multiplex PCR. The sample has tens of thousands of clones, approximately 70% seen once. The sequence was obtained from a human donor who received a COVID-19 vaccine. The sequencing used CD4+ T cells from PBMCs cultured with SARS-CoV-2 spike peptides, collected before COVID-19 vaccination.

CDR3 sequence: CASSYFRGGETEAFF. The CDR3 DNA reads as TGTGCCAGCAGTTACTTCAGGGGAGGAGAGACTGAAGCTTTCTTT. The chain has TRBV6-2 or TRBV6-3 and TRBJ1-1; TRBD1 is a possible D gene (6 bases). CDR3 length: 15 amino acids. V dropped 1 base and J dropped 5 bases, with 14 bases sitting between them. The germline V gene encodes CDR1 MNHEY and CDR2 SVGEGT.